The 5 T cell receptor beta chains given below trace back to one sample, sequenced in a study of T-cell reconstitution after alpha-beta-depleted transplantation in children. Unique molecular identifiers were incorporated when the TCRbeta library was constructed. TCRdb fed the PCR reads into MiXCR, producing one record per CDR3 protein. The repertoire includes 230,000 or so distinct CDR3 sequences, 9% to 10% of them detected once, and around 5.1% sits in the top ten. The sample in question was PBMCs from the stem cell graft donor, obtained from the stem cell graft. These receptors came from a human donor who donated a stem cell graft to a child with SCID.

V usage is TRBV7-6 and J usage is TRBJ2-7, with D maybe TRBD2 (7 bases). Germline V gene sequence: CDR1 SGHVS, CDR2 FNYEAQ. The CDR3 is 16 amino acids. The V gene lost 8 bases and the J gene lost 4 bases, with 24 bases spanning the gap. CDR3 region: CASSLPGRGPQYEQYF. In nucleotides, the CDR3 is TGTGCCAGCTCTCTCCCTGGGCGGGGGCCCCAATACGAGCAGTACTTC.

V is TRBV2 and J is TRBJ2-5; 9 bases align to TRBD1. CDR1 SNHLY and CDR2 FYNNEI come from the germline V gene. The trim removed 6 bases at V and 4 bases at J, leaving 6 bases unmatched. This CDR3 has 14 amino acids. CDR3 loop: CASSPGTGRETQYF. The CDR3 DNA reads as TGTGCCAGCAGCCCCGGGACAGGGAGAGAGACCCAGTACTTC.

The table lists this clonotype with many counts. The V and J genes are TRBV11-2 and TRBJ2-1; D possibly corresponds to TRBD2 (5 bases). CDR1 is SGHAT, CDR2 FQNNGV, per germline. V was trimmed by 3 bases and J by 5 bases, leaving 11 bases between them. This CDR3 comprises 14 residues. In DNA form, the CDR3 reads TGTGCCAGCAGCTTGTCGAGAGGGAACAATGAGCAGTTCTTC. Amino acid sequence: CASSLSRGNNEQFF.

This chain links TRBV7-2 with TRBJ2-5, with unresolved D. The CDR3 runs to 14 residues. V dropped 1 base and J dropped 2 bases, with 8 bases sitting between them. Germline V gene data show CDR1 as SGHTA and CDR2 as FQGNSA. The CDR3 sequence is CASSLGKAQETQYF. The CDR3, as DNA: TGTGCCAGCAGCTTAGGGAAAGCTCAAGAGACCCAGTACTTC.

This clonotype appeared many times. This chain connects TRBV2 to TRBJ2-5; weak D call: TRBD2 (6 bases). This CDR3 comprises 15 residues. Germline CDR1 is SNHLY and CDR2 is FYNNEI. Trimming took 0 bases from V and 5 from J, leaving 13 bases between them. CDR3 sequence reads: CASSEALGGAETQYF. The CDR3 DNA follows: TGTGCCAGCAGTGAAGCGCTTGGAGGGGCCGAGACCCAGTACTTC.